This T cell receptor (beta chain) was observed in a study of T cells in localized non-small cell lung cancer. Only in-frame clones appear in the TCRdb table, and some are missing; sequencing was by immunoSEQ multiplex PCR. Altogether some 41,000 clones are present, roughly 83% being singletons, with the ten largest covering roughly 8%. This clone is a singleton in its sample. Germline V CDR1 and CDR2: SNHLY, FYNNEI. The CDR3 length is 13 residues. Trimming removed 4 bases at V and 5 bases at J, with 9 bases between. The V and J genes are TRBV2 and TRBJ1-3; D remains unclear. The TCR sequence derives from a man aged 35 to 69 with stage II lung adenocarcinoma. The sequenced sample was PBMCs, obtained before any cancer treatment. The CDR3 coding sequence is TGTGCCAGCAGTGCGTACGGACGAAACACCATATATTTT. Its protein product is CASSAYGRNTIYF.